Each of the 7 T cell receptor beta chains below was sequenced from the same sample in a study of cytomegalovirus exposure and HLA in healthy donors. Sequencing used immunoSEQ multiplex PCR; TCRdb keeps in-frame clones, though not all of them. The table records hundreds of thousands of clones, about 86% of them present only once. Material: PBMCs. The receptors come from a woman aged 25 to 39 in good health and CMV-seropositive.

This sequence joins TRBV18 and TRBJ2-5; D might be TRBD1 (6 bases). Between the trimmed V and J ends, which lost 4 bases and 1 base, there was a span of 10 bases. The CDR3 is made up of 14 amino acids. Germline CDR1 reads KGHSH; CDR2 reads LQKENI. The CDR3 reads CASSLSDSQETQYF. CDR3 in DNA: TGTGCCAGCTCACTTTCGGACAGCCAAGAGACCCAGTACTTC.

As DNA, the CDR3 is TGTGCCAGCAGCTTAGGTCGGGTCACCGGGGAGCTGTTTTTT. This gives the protein CASSLGRVTGELFF. The chain couples TRBV7-2 to TRBJ2-2; no clear D. V was clipped by 1 base and J by 4 bases, with 7 bases between them. Germline V gene sequence: CDR1 SGHTA, CDR2 FQGNSA. The CDR3 contains 14 residues.

The chain combines TRBV29-1 with TRBJ1-1; 11 bases agree with TRBD1. The CDR3 is made up of 16 amino acids. After removal of 1 base from V and 3 bases from J, the junction contained 7 bases not matched to a gene. Germline values: CDR1 SQVTM, CDR2 ANQGSEA. The CDR3 sequence is CSVEGTGGAVDTEAFF. In DNA form, the CDR3 reads TGCAGCGTTGAAGGGACAGGGGGCGCGGTTGACACTGAAGCTTTCTTT.

This chain connects TRBV27 to TRBJ2-5; no firm D call. Germline CDR1 reads MNHEY; CDR2 reads SMNVEV (reference sequence). V lost 6 bases and J lost 2, with 13 bases in between. This CDR3 has 14 residues. The CDR3 region has the DNA TGTGCCAGCAGCCTCGTGGGCAGTCAAGAGACCCAGTACTTC. It yields the protein CASSLVGSQETQYF.

V gene TRBV4-1 combines with J gene TRBJ1-2, with a possible D match to TRBD1 (6 bases). There are 15 residues in the CDR3. Germline-derived CDR1 and CDR2 are MGHRA and YSYEKL. Trimming shortened V by 1 base and J by 7 bases, and 16 bases separated the two germline ends. CDR3 region: CASSQVIRGSAGYTF. For the CDR3, the DNA is TGCGCCAGCAGCCAAGTCATCAGGGGCTCGGCTGGCTACACCTTC.

In this sample, this clone turned up once. The chain uses TRBV27 and TRBJ1-2; D might be TRBD1 (6 bases). Per germline, CDR1 MNHEY and CDR2 SMNVEV (reference sequence). CDR3 length: 18 residues. V lost 4 bases and J lost 4, with 25 bases in between. The DNA for the CDR3 is TGTGCCAGCAGTTCCTCCGTCGGACAGCCGAAGACCTTCTATGGCTACACCTTC. Its protein is CASSSSVGQPKTFYGYTF.

This clone was counted between two and nine times. J is TRBJ1-5 and V is TRBV28, with TRBD1 matching 8 bases. This CDR3 is built from 18 residues. The germline V gene has CDR1 MDHEN and CDR2 SYDVKM. Trimming cost V 3 bases and J 1 base; bases outside gene matches: 11. The CDR3 sequence: CASSFRDRLVKSNQPQHF. The DNA of the CDR3 is TGTGCCAGCAGTTTTCGGGACAGGTTGGTGAAAAGCAATCAGCCCCAGCATTTT.